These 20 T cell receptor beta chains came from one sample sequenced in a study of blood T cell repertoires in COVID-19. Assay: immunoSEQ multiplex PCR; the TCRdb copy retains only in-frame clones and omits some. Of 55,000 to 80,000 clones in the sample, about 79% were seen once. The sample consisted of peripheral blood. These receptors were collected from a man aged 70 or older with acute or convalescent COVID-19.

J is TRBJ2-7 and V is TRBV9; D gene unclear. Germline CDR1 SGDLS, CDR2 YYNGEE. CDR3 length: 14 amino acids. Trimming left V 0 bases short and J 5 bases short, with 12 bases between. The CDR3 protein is CASSVEPGIDEQYF. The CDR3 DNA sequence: TGTGCCAGCAGCGTAGAACCGGGTATCGACGAGCAGTACTTC. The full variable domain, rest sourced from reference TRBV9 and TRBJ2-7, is DSGVTQTPKHLITATGQRVTLRCSPRSGDLSVYWYQQSLDQGLQFLIQYYNGEERAKGNILERFSAQQFPDLHSELNLSSLELGDSALYFCASSVEPGIDEQYFGPGTRLTVT.

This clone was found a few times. DNA of the CDR3: TGTGCCAGCAGCTCCCTCAATAGGGCAGGGGGGAACTATGGCTACACCTTC. Translation: CASSSLNRAGGNYGYTF. V is TRBV11-2 and J is TRBJ1-2; 7 positions match TRBD1. Germline assignment: CDR1 SGHAT and CDR2 FQNNGV. V lost 4 bases and J lost 2; bases outside the gene matches: 13. The CDR3 contains 17 residues. Using reference TRBV11-2 and TRBJ1-2 for the parts outside the CDR3, the full variable domain is EAGVAQSPRYKIIEKRQSVAFWCNPISGHATLYWYQQILGQGPKLLIQFQNNGVVDDSQLPKDRFSAERLKGVDSTLKIQPAKLEDSAVYLCASSSLNRAGGNYGYTFGSGTRLTVV.

The DNA of the CDR3 is TGCGCCAGCAGCTTGGCCGGAAGCAGGGCGGTCGAGCAGTACTTC. Encoded protein: CASSLAGSRAVEQYF. The rearrangement links TRBV5-1 to TRBJ2-7; weak D call: TRBD1 (5 bases). Trimming cost V 0 bases and J 6 bases, with 16 bases left between them. This CDR3 is 15 amino acids long. The germline V gene encodes CDR1 SGHRS and CDR2 YFSETQ.

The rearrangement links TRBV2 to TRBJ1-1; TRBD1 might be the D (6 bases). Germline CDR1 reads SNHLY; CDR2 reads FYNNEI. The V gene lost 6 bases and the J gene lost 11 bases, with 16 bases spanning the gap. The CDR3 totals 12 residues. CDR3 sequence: CASRRTGLVAFF. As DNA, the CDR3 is TGTGCCAGCAGGCGTACAGGGTTGGTGGCTTTCTTT.

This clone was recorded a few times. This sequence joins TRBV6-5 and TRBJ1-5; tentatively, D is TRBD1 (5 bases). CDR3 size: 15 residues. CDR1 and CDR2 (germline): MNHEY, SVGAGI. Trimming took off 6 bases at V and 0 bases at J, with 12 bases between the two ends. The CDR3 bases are TGTGCCAGCAGGCAGGGTTCGTATAGCAATCAGCCCCAGCATTTT. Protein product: CASRQGSYSNQPQHF.

The CDR3 spells CATSDFNSPATEAFF. In DNA, the CDR3 is TGTGCCACCAGTGATTTCAACAGTCCTGCCACTGAAGCTTTCTTT. The chain uses TRBV24-1 and TRBJ1-1; D gene uncertain. The CDR3 extends over 15 amino acids. The V end was cut by 1 base, the J end by 4 bases, with 12 bases between. The germline CDR1 and CDR2 sequences are KGHDR and SFDVKD.

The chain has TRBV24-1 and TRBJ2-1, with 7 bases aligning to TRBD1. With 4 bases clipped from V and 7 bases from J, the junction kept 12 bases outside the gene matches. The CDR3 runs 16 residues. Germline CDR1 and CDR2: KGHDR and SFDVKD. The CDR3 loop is CATSDNRGQHWNEQFF. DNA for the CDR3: TGTGCCACCAGTGACAACAGGGGTCAACACTGGAATGAGCAGTTCTTC.

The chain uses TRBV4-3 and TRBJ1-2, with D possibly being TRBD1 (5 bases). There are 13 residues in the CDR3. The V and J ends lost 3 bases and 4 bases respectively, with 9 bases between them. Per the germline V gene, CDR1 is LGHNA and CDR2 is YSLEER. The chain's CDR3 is CASSQDISYGYTF. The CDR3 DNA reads TGCGCCAGCAGCCAGGACATCAGCTATGGCTACACCTTC.

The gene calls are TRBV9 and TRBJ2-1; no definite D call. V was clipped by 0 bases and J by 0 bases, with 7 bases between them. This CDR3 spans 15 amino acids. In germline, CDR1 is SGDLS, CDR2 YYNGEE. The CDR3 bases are TGTGCCAGCAGCGTAGCGGCTAGCTCCTACAATGAGCAGTTCTTC. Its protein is CASSVAASSYNEQFF.

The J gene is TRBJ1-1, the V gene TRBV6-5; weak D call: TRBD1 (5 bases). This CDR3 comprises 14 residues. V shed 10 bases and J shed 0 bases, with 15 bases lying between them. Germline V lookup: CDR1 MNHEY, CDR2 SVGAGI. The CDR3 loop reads CATREGQMNTEAFF. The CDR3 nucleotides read TGTGCCACCAGGGAGGGCCAGATGAACACTGAAGCTTTCTTT.

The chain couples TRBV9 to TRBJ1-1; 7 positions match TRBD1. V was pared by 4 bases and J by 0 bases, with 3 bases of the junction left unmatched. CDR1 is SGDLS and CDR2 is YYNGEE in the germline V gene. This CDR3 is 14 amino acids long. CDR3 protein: CASSQTGMNTEAFF. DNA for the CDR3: TGTGCCAGCAGCCAGACAGGGATGAACACTGAAGCTTTCTTT.

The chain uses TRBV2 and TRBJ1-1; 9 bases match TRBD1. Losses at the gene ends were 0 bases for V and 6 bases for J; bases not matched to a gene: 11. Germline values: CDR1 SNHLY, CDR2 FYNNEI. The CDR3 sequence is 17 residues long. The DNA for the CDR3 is TGTGCCAGCAGTGAAGCCCTTAAGTCCCGGGACAGGGCTGAAGCTTTCTTT. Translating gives CASSEALKSRDRAEAFF.

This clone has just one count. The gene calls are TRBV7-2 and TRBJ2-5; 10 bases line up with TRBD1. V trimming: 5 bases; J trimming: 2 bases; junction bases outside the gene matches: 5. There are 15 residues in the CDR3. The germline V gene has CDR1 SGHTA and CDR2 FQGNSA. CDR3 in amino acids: CASSPGQGVQETQYF. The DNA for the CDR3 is TGTGCCAGCAGCCCCGGACAGGGGGTACAAGAGACCCAGTACTTC.

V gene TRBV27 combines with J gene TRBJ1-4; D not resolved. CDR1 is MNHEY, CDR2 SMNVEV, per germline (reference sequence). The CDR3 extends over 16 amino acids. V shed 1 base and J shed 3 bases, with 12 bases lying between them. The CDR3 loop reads CASSLFPRAPNEKLFF. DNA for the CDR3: TGTGCCAGCAGTTTATTCCCGAGGGCCCCTAATGAAAAACTGTTTTTT.

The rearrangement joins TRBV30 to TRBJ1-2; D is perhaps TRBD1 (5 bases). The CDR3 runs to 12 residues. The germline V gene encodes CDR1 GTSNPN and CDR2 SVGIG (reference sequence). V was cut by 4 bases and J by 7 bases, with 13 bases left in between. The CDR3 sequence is CAWTRGSGGYTF. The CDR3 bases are TGTGCCTGGACTCGGGGGTCTGGTGGCTACACCTTC.

The CDR3 DNA sequence: TGTGCCAGCAGCCAAGCCCCCACGGGGGTCTATGGCTACACCTTC. This encodes CASSQAPTGVYGYTF. The chain combines TRBV3-1 (or the pseudogene TRBV3-2) with TRBJ1-2, with D maybe TRBD1 (5 bases). The CDR3 covers 15 residues. Germline V gene lookup returns CDR1 LGHDT and CDR2 YNNKEL (reference sequence). Trimming stripped 1 base from V and 4 bases from J, with 13 bases between.

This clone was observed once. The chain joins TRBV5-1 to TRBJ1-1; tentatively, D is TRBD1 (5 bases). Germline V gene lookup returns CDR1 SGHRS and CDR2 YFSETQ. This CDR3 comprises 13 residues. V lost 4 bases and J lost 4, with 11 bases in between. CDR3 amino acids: CASSLGVATEAFF. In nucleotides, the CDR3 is TGCGCCAGCAGCCTAGGGGTTGCCACTGAAGCTTTCTTT.

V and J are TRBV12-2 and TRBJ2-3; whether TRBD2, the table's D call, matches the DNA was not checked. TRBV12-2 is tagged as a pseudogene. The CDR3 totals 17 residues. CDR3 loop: CASRSLRSFIFTDTQYF. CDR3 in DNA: TGTGCAAGTCGCTCCCTGAGGAGTTTCATTTTCACAGATACGCAGTATTTT.

CDR3: CASSGGARNQPQHF. CDR3 coding DNA: TGTGCCAGCTCAGGGGGGGCGCGGAATCAGCCCCAGCATTTT. The chain employs TRBV18 and TRBJ1-5, with a possible D match to TRBD1 (6 bases). CDR1 and CDR2 (germline): KGHSH, LQKENI. The CDR3 sequence is 14 residues long. Deletions cut 5 bases from V and 4 bases from J, with 12 bases between.

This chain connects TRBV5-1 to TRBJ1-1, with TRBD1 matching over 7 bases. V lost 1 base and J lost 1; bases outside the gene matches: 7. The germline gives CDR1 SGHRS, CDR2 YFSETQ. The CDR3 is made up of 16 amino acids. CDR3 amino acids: CASSLMTQGGNTEAFF. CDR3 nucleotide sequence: TGCGCCAGCAGCTTGATGACCCAGGGGGGGAACACTGAAGCTTTCTTT.